The clone carrying this T cell receptor (beta chain) was observed a handful of times. The record originates from a study of blood T cells in healthy people across ages. Germline V gene sequence: CDR1 LGHDT, CDR2 YNNKEL (reference sequence). The V and J ends lost 1 base and 4 bases respectively, with 10 bases between them. There are 14 residues in the CDR3. A J-beta primer mix and a sample-barcoded 5' primer were used in a second PCR of about 7 to 12 cycles. TCRdb ran MiXCR on the 5' RACE reads and lists one entry per CDR3 protein. The data show under 2,000,000 distinct CDR3 sequences, less than 50% seen once.

The chain has TRBV3-1 and TRBJ2-5; no firm D call. The receptor was derived from a woman between 35 and 50 years old in good health. What was sequenced was blood. The CDR3: CASSQGLDRETQYF. The CDR3 DNA sequence: TGTGCCAGCAGCCAAGGACTGGACCGAGAGACCCAGTACTTC.